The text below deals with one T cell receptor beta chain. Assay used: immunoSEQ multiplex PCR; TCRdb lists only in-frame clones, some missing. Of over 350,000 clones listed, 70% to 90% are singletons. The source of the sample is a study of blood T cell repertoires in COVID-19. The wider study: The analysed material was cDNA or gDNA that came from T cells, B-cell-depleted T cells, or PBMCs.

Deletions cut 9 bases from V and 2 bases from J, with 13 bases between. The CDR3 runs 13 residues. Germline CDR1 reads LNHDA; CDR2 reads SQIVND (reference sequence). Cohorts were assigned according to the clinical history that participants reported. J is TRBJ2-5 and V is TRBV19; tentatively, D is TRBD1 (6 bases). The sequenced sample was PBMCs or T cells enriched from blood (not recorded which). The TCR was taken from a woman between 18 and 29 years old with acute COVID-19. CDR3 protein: CAREGGDQETQYF. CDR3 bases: TGTGCCAGAGAAGGGGGAGATCAAGAGACCCAGTACTTC.